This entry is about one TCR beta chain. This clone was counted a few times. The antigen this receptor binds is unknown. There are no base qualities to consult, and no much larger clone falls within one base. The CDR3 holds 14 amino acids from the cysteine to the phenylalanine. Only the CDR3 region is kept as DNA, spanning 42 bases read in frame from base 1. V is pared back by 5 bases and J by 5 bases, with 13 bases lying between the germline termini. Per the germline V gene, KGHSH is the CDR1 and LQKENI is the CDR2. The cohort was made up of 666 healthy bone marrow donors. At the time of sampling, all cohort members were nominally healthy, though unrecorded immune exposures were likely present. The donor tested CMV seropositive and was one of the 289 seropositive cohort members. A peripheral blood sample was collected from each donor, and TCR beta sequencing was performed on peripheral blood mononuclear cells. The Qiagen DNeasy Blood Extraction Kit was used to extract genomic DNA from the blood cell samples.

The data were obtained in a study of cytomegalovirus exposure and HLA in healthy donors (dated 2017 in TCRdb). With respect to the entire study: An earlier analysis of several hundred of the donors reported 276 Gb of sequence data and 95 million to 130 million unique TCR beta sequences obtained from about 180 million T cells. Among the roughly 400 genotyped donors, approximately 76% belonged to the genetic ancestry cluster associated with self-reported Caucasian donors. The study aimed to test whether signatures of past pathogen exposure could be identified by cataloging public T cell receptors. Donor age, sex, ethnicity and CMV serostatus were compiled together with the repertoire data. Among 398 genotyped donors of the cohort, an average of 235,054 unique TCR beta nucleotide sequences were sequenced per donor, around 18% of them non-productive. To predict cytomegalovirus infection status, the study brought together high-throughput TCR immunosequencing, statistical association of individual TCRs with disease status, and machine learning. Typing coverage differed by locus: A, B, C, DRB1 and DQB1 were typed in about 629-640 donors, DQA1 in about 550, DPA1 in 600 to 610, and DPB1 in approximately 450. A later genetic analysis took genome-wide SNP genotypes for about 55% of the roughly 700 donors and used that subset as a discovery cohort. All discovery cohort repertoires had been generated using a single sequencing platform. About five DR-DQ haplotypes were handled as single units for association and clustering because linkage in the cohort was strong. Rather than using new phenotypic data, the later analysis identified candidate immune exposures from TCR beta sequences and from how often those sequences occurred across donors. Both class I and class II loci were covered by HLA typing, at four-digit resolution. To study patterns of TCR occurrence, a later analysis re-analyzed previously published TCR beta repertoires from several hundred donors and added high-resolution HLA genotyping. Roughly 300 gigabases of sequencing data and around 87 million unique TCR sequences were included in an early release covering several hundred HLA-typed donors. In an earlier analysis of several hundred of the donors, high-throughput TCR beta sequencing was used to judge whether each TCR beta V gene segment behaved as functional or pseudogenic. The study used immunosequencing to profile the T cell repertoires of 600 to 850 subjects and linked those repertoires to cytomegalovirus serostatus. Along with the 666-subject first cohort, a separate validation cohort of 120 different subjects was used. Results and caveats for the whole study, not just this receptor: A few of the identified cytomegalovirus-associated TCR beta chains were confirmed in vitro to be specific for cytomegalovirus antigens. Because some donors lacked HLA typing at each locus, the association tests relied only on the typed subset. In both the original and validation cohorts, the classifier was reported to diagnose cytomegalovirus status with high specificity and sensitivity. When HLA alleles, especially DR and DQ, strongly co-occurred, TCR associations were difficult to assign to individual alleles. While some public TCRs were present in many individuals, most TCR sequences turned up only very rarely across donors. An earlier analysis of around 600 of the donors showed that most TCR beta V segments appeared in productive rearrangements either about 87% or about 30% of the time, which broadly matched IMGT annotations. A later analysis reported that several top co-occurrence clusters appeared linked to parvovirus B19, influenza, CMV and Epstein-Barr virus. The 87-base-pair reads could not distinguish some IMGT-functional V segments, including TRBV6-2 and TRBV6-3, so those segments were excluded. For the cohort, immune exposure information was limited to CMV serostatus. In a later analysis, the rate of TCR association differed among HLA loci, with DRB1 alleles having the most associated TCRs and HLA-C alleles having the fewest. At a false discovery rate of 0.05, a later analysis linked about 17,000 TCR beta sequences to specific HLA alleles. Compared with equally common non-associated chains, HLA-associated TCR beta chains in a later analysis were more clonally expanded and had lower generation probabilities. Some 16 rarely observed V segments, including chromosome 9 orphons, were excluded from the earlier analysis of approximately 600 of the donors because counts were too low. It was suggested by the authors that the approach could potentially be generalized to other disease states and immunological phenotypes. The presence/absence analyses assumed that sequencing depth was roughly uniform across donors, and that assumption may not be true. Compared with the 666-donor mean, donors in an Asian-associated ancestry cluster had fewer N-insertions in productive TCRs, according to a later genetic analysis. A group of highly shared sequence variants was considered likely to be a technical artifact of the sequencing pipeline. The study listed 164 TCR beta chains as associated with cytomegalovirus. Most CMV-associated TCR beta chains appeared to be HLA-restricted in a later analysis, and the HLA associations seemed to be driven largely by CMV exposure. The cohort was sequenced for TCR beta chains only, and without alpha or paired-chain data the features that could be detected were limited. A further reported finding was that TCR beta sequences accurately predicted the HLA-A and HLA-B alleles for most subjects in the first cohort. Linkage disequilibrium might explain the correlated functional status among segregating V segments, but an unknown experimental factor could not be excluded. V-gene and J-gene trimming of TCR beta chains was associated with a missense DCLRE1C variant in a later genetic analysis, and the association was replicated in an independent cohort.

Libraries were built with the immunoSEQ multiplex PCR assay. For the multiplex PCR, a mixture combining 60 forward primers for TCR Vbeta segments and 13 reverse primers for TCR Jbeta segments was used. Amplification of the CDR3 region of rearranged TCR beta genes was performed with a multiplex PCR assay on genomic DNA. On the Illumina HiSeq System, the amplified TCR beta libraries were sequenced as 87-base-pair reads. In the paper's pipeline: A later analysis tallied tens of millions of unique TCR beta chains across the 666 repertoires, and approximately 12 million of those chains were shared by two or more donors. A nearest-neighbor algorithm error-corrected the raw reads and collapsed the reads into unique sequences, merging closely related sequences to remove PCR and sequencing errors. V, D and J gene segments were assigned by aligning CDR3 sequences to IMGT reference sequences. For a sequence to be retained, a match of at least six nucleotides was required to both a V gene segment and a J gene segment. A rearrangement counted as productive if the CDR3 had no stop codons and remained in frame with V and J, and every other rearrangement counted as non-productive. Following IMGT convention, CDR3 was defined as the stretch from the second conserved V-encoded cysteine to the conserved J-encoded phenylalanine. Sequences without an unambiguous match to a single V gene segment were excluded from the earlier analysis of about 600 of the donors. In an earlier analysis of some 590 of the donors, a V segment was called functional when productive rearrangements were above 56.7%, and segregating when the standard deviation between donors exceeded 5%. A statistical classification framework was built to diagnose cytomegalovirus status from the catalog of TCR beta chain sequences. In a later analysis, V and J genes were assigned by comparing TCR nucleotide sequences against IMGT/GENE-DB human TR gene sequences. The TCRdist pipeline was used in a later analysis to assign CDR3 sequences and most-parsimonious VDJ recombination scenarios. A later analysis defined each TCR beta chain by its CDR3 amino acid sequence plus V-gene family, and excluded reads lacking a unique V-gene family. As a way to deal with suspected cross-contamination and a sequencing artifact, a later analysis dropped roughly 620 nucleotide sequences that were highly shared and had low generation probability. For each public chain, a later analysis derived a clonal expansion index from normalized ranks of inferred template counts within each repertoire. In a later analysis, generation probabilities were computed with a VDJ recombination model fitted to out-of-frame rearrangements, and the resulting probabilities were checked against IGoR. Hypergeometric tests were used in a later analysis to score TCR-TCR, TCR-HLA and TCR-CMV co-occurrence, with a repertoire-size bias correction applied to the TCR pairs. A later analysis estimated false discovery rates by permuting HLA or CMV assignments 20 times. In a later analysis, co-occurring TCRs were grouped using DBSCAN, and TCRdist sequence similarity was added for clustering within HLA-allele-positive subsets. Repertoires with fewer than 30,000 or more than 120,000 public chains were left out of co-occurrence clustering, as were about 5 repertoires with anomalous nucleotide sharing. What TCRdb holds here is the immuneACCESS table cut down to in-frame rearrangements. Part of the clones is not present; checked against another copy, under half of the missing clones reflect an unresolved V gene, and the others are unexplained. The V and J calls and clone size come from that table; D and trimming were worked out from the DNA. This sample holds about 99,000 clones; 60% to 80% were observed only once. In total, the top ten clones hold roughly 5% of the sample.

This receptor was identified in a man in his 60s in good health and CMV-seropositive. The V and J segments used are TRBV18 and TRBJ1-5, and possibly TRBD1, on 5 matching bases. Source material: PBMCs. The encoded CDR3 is CASSSGLYDQPQHF. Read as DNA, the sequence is TGTGCCAGCTCATCGGGACTGTATGATCAGCCCCAGCATTTT.